This T cell receptor beta chain came from a study of cytomegalovirus exposure and HLA in healthy donors. The study ran its PCR with 60 Vbeta and 13 Jbeta primers. The assay was immunoSEQ multiplex PCR, and TCRdb's table has in-frame clones only and misses some. The sample includes over 100,000 clones, around four fifths seen only once; the top ten take around 7.8%. The CDR3 is 17 residues long. V shed 3 bases and J shed 3 bases, with 18 bases lying between them. The germline V gene has CDR1 KGHSH and CDR2 LQKENI. The sample consisted of PBMCs. This TCR was recovered from a woman in her 50s in good health and CMV-seropositive. The chain has TRBV18 and TRBJ2-4; possibly TRBD2 for D (5 bases). The CDR3 bases are TGTGCCAGCTCACCCCTCCGCCAGGACGGGAACAAAAACATTCAGTACTTC. Translation gives CASSPLRQDGNKNIQYF.